This is a list of T cell receptor beta chains from one sample in a study of blood T cell repertoires in COVID-19. Clones were sequenced by immunoSEQ multiplex PCR, and TCRdb holds only the in-frame ones, with some missing. Of over 200,000 clones in the sample, approximately 90% were seen once. The sample comprised PBMCs or T cells enriched from blood (not recorded which). The receptors stem from a human donor in a cohort exposed to, infected with or recovered from COVID-19 (not recorded which). The donor label of this sample is uncertain. Each CDR3 is given without its conserved first and last residue. The order of the fields is V gene, J gene, CDR3 protein.

>TRBV6-5|TRBJ1-1
ASSVQGEGTEAF
>TRBV6-5|TRBJ1-1
ASHNRGNTEAF
>TRBV19|TRBJ1-4
ASSPDRGVRLF
>TRBV30|TRBJ1-5
ASPLAGKSDNQPQH
>TRBV6-2/TRBV6-3|TRBJ2-3
ASSYSTQGVSGNTDTQY
>TRBV11-2|TRBJ1-4
ASSLVGDRGEKLF
>TRBV18|TRBJ1-2
ASSPTSDRVGGPGYT
>TRBV29-1|TRBJ1-5
SAAEGASDQPQH
>TRBV9|TRBJ2-3
ASSGDWGTDTQY
>TRBV5-1|TRBJ2-5
ASSRGVGETQY
>TRBV3-1/TRBV3-2|TRBJ2-3
ASRPTSGVTDTQY
>TRBV9|TRBJ1-2
ASSVGSLYGYT
>TRBV9|TRBJ2-3
ASSMRRGDTQY
>TRBV11-2|TRBJ2-1
ASSYGTGDHNEQF
>TRBV5-1|TRBJ1-2
ASSNSLGEGPYGYT